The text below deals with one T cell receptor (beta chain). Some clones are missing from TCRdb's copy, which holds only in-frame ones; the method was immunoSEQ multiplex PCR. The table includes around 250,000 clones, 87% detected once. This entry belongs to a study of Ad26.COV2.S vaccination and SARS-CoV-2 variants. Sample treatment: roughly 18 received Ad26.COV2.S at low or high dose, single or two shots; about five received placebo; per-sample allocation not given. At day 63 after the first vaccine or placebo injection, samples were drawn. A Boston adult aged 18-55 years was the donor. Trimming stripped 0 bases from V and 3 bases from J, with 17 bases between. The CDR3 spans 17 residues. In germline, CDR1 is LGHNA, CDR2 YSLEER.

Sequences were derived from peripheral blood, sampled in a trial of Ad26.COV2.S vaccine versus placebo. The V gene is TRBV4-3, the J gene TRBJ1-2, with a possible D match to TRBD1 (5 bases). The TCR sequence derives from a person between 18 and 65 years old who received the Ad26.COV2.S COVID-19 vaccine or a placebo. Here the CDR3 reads CASSQDPRPGTYYGYTF. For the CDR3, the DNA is TGCGCCAGCAGCCAAGATCCCCGGCCAGGGACCTACTATGGCTACACCTTC.